This TCR beta chain was sequenced for a study of cytomegalovirus exposure and HLA in healthy donors. Regarding the study as a whole: Only CMV serostatus was available as immune exposure information. In a later analysis, HLA-C alleles had the fewest associated TCRs, DRB1 alleles the most. Investigators reported 150 to 200 TCR beta chains as tied to cytomegalovirus.

Primers for the PCR totalled 60 Vbeta and 13 Jbeta. Profiled with immunoSEQ multiplex PCR; TCRdb holds only in-frame clones, not every one. This table holds fewer than 150,000 clones, over 70% found once. A word on this clone: Its antigen is undetermined.

The V gene's germline CDR1 is SEHNR and CDR2 FQNEAQ (reference sequence). V dropped 4 bases and J dropped 7; count of bases not matched to a gene: 9. This CDR3 has 14 amino acids. The sequence came from a male donor in good health and CMV-seronegative. The genes are TRBV7-9 and TRBJ1-1; TRBD1 agrees at 7 bases. Sequencing used PBMCs. The CDR3 loop is CASSSSRDSYEAFF. CDR3 in DNA: TGTGCCAGCAGCTCCAGCCGGGACAGCTATGAAGCTTTCTTT. Full variable domain (outside the CDR3, taken from reference TRBV7-9 and TRBJ1-1): DTGVSQNPRHKITKRGQNVTFRCDPISEHNRLYWYRQTLGQGPEFLTYFQNEAQLEKSRLLSDRFSAERPKGSFSTLEIQRTEQGDSAMYLCASSSSRDSYEAFFGQGTRLTVV.